This T cell receptor (beta chain) appears in the sequencing data of a study of T cell responses to AZD1222 COVID-19 vaccine. Overall study context: It was second doses at about 4 or about 12 weeks that were pooled. General study points: At baseline, seropositivity was found in only a handful of AZD1222 recipients. Regions 160-218 and 743-854 held dominance among vaccine-associated CD4 TCRs, which spanned spike.

Germline CDR1 reads SEHNR; CDR2 reads FQNEAQ (reference sequence). The V and J ends lost 4 bases and 5 bases respectively, with 14 bases between them. The CDR3 sequence is 14 residues long. On this clone: Antigen unknown.

Here immunoSEQ multiplex PCR was the method, and the copy in TCRdb shows in-frame clones only, minus some. The sample contains about 120,000 clones, approximately 90% of which appear only once. The gene calls are TRBV7-9 and TRBJ2-5, with D perhaps TRBD2 (5 bases). The sequence was obtained from an adult in good health. Material: peripheral blood, obtained on day 0 of AZD1222 vaccination. The CDR3: CASSSGGGGETQYF. The CDR3 nucleotides are TGTGCCAGCAGCTCCGGCGGCGGCGGGGAGACCCAGTACTTC.